This passage covers 29 T cell receptor beta chains from one sample sequenced in a study of radiotherapy plus CTLA-4 blockade in lung cancer. The assay was immunoSEQ multiplex PCR, and TCRdb's table has in-frame clones only and misses some. The top ten hold about 8.5% of the sample, which has about 51,000 clones, roughly 77% seen once. Material: peripheral blood, obtained from a patient treated with radiotherapy plus ipilimumab. The source is a human donor with non-small cell lung cancer who had a complete response to radiotherapy plus ipilimumab.

The chain couples TRBV5-8 to TRBJ1-2; D ambiguous. Trimming shortened V by 4 bases and J by 4 bases, and 17 bases separated the two germline ends. The CDR3 is 15 amino acids. Germline V gene data show CDR1 as SGHTS and CDR2 as YDEGEE. CDR3 sequence: CASSLRGGQSYGYTF. The CDR3 DNA follows: TGTGCCAGCAGCCTTCGGGGTGGGCAGTCCTATGGCTACACCTTC.

This chain uses TRBV28 with TRBJ2-5, with TRBD1 as a possible D gene (6 bases). The CDR3 totals 15 residues. The germline V and J ends were trimmed by 5 bases and 4 bases, with 17 bases remaining between them. CDR1 is MDHEN, CDR2 SYDVKM, per germline. The CDR3 loop is CASSPSGASLETQYF. Here the CDR3 DNA reads TGTGCCAGCAGTCCCTCAGGGGCTTCCCTAGAGACCCAGTACTTC.

This chain joins TRBV4-3 and TRBJ2-3, with TRBD2 matching 11 bases. The trim removed 4 bases at V and 2 bases at J, leaving 5 bases unmatched. Germline-derived CDR1 and CDR2 are LGHNA and YSLEER. This CDR3 is 16 amino acids long. CDR3 protein: CASSPVAGGITDTQYF. In DNA form, the CDR3 reads TGCGCCAGCAGCCCTGTAGCGGGGGGGATCACAGATACGCAGTATTTT.

The rearrangement uses TRBV19 and TRBJ1-4; 9 bases are a match to TRBD1. The V gene's germline CDR1 is LNHDA and CDR2 SQIVND (reference sequence). V gave up 5 bases and J gave up 4 bases; unmatched junction bases: 8. The length of the CDR3 is 16 residues. The CDR3 loop reads CASSLSPGQGNEKLFF. The CDR3 nucleotides read TGTGCCAGTAGTCTCAGTCCGGGACAGGGTAATGAAAAACTGTTTTTT.

The V call is TRBV30, the J call TRBJ1-6; D is uncertain. CDR1 GTSNPN and CDR2 SVGIG come from the germline V gene (reference sequence). The CDR3 runs to 11 residues. V lost 2 bases and J lost 10, with 6 bases in between. The CDR3 loop is CAWSSGSPLHF. CDR3 DNA sequence: TGTGCCTGGAGTTCGGGATCACCCCTCCACTTT.

The chain is built from TRBV5-4 and TRBJ2-1; 7 bases map to TRBD2. From germline, CDR1 is SGHNT and CDR2 YYREEE (reference sequence). The CDR3 covers 15 residues. Germline trimming cut 2 bases from V and 12 bases from J; bases unmatched to any gene: 14. In DNA form, the CDR3 reads TGTGCCAGCAGCTTCGGGACTACCTACGGATCTGGGCAGTTCTTC. Amino acids: CASSFGTTYGSGQFF.

This clone occurred a few times. The rearrangement joins TRBV27 to TRBJ1-2, with D perhaps matching TRBD1 (5 bases). CDR3 size: 14 residues. Between the trimmed V and J ends, which lost 3 bases and 8 bases, there was a span of 16 bases. Per germline, CDR1 MNHEY and CDR2 SMNVEV (reference sequence). This CDR3 is CASSLAGISSGYTF. The DNA for the CDR3 is TGTGCCAGCAGTTTGGCAGGGATTTCGTCCGGCTACACCTTC.

This clone was found once. The chain employs TRBV5-4 and TRBJ1-2; 8 bases are a match to TRBD1. This CDR3 has 13 amino acids. With V trimmed by 4 bases and J by 3 bases, 2 bases remained unmatched. Germline V gene sequence: CDR1 SGHNT, CDR2 YYREEE (reference sequence). The CDR3 coding sequence is TGTGCCAGCAGCCCGGACAGGGACTATGGCTACACCTTC. Translated, it gives CASSPDRDYGYTF.

CDR3 DNA: TGCGCCAGCAGCTTGGGTGGGAGGGCTGATACGCAGTATTTT. As protein: CASSLGGRADTQYF. The chain carries TRBV5-1 and TRBJ2-3, with 7 bases that match TRBD2. Trimming cost V 0 bases and J 6 bases; bases outside gene matches: 4. The germline V gene encodes CDR1 SGHRS and CDR2 YFSETQ. This CDR3 contains 14 residues.

This clone appeared once. The chain links TRBV27 to TRBJ2-5; 8 nucleotides align to TRBD2. With 10 bases clipped from V and 1 base from J, the junction kept 11 bases outside the gene matches. CDR3 size: 15 residues. Germline loops: CDR1 MNHEY, CDR2 SMNVEV (reference sequence). The CDR3 coding sequence is TGTGCCACCCGGGGGGGGCCAACCAGCCAAGAGACCCAGTACTTC. As protein: CATRGGPTSQETQYF.

The V gene is TRBV4-3, the J gene TRBJ2-2; 8 bases match TRBD1. The CDR3 extends over 15 amino acids. J lost 7 bases, V lost 3 bases, and 7 bases had no gene match. Germline V CDR1 and CDR2: LGHNA, YSLEER. The CDR3 DNA reads TGCGCCAGCAGCCAGGAGGACAGGGCCGTCGGGGAGCTGTTTTTT. This encodes CASSQEDRAVGELFF.

The rearrangement uses TRBV2 and TRBJ2-1; D may be TRBD2 (6 bases). Per germline, CDR1 SNHLY and CDR2 FYNNEI. This CDR3 is built from 13 residues. Trimming stripped 4 bases from V and 7 bases from J, with 11 bases between. Written as DNA, the CDR3 is TGTGCCAGCAGTGTACGGCGGGATAATGAGCAGTTCTTC. This gives the protein CASSVRRDNEQFF.

The chain is built from TRBV5-1 and TRBJ2-7; D may be TRBD2 (5 bases). V gave up 1 base and J gave up 0 bases, with 11 bases separating them. In germline, CDR1 is SGHRS, CDR2 YFSETQ. There are 15 residues in the CDR3. The CDR3 loop is CASSLYRDSSYEQYF. CDR3 coding DNA: TGCGCCAGCAGCTTGTACCGGGATTCCTCCTACGAGCAGTACTTC.

V gene TRBV4-1 combines with J gene TRBJ1-5; tentative D call: TRBD1 (6 bases). The CDR3 consists of 17 residues. V lost 4 bases to trimming and J lost 7 bases, with 23 bases between them. Germline assignment: CDR1 MGHRA and CDR2 YSYEKL. CDR3 region: CASSRESQGHTFQPQHF. The CDR3 DNA sequence: TGCGCCAGCAGCCGGGAATCACAGGGCCACACTTTCCAGCCCCAGCATTTT.

V gene TRBV19 combines with J gene TRBJ1-5; 7 bases align to TRBD1. The V gene end was trimmed by 9 bases and the J gene end by 5 bases; junction bases not matched to a gene: 4. The length of the CDR3 is 12 residues. Looked up from germline, CDR1 is LNHDA and CDR2 is SQIVND (reference sequence). CDR3 sequence: CASQGQHQPQHF. The CDR3 DNA sequence: TGTGCCAGCCAGGGACAGCATCAGCCCCAGCATTTT.

In its sample, this clone was seen a few times. V gene TRBV7-9 combines with J gene TRBJ1-1; 8 bases match TRBD1. The ends lost 6 bases at V and 1 base at J; junction bases unmatched: 7. This CDR3 has 15 amino acids. The germline gives CDR1 SEHNR, CDR2 FQNEAQ (reference sequence). The CDR3 DNA sequence: TGTGCCAGCAGTCCTTACAGGGGGGAGAACACTGAAGCTTTCTTT. Translating gives CASSPYRGENTEAFF. The entire variable domain, with the rest obtained from reference TRBV7-9 and TRBJ1-1, is as follows: DTGVSQNPRHKITKRGQNVTFRCDPISEHNRLYWYRQTLGQGPEFLTYFQNEAQLEKSRLLSDRFSAERPKGSFSTLEIQRTEQGDSAMYLCASSPYRGENTEAFFGQGTRLTVV.

The V call is TRBV4-1, the J call TRBJ2-5; TRBD1 might be the D (6 bases). The DNA end lines up better with TRBJ2-7; the J call may be wrong. Germline V lookup: CDR1 MGHRA, CDR2 YSYEKL. This CDR3 is built from 16 residues. The CDR3 nucleotides are TGCGCCAGCAGCCAAGTTACGGGCCAGGGGATCGCCGAGCAGTACTTC. Protein sequence: CASSQVTGQGIAEQYF.

This rearrangement joins TRBV27 to TRBJ2-3, with unresolved D. Trimming stripped 4 bases from V and 0 bases from J, with 5 bases between. CDR1 is MNHEY and CDR2 is SMNVEV in the germline V gene (reference sequence). This CDR3 has 13 amino acids. DNA for the CDR3: TGTGCCAGCAGTTCATTTAGCACAGATACGCAGTATTTT. Protein: CASSSFSTDTQYF.

V and J are TRBV19 and TRBJ2-1; D perhaps matches TRBD2 (5 bases). The CDR3 loop spans 16 amino acids. The V end was cut by 3 bases, the J end by 3 bases, with 15 bases between. Per the germline V gene, CDR1 is LNHDA and CDR2 is SQIVND (reference sequence). The CDR3 here is CASSIPLAARYNEQFF. The DNA for the CDR3 is TGTGCCAGTAGTATCCCCCTAGCAGCCCGCTACAATGAGCAGTTCTTC.

The chain links TRBV5-1 to TRBJ1-5, with a weak D call TRBD1 (6 bases). The CDR3 covers 14 residues. Germline V lookup: CDR1 SGHRS, CDR2 YFSETQ. Trimming took 6 bases from V and 9 from J, leaving 19 bases between them. The chain's CDR3 is CASKQGGGFGPQHF. The CDR3, as DNA: TGCGCCAGCAAGCAGGGAGGGGGGTTTGGGCCCCAGCATTTT.

Here the CDR3 DNA reads TGTGCCAGTAGTATACAGGGGGATACGGCTGGAAACACCATATATTTT. Translated: CASSIQGDTAGNTIYF. The chain uses TRBV19 and TRBJ1-3; 7 bases match TRBD1. V was clipped by 2 bases and J by 2 bases; unmatched bases: 6. The CDR3 spans 16 residues. CDR1 and CDR2 (germline): LNHDA, SQIVND (reference sequence).

This chain joins TRBV5-1 and TRBJ2-2; TRBD2 aligns across 7 bases. J gave up 4 bases and V 1 base, and 4 bases lay outside the gene matches. Per the germline V gene, CDR1 is SGHRS and CDR2 is YFSETQ. The CDR3 totals 15 residues. The CDR3 coding sequence is TGCGCCAGCAGCTTGAGGGAGGGGACCACCGGGGAGCTGTTTTTT. Encoded protein: CASSLREGTTGELFF.

This clone was detected only once. V and J are TRBV10-3 and TRBJ1-2; D perhaps matches TRBD1 (6 bases). This CDR3 is 14 amino acids long. Germline V lookup: CDR1 ENHRY, CDR2 SYGVKD. V gave up 3 bases and J gave up 3 bases, with 11 bases separating them. The CDR3 DNA sequence: TGTGCCATCAGTGACCCAAGACAGGACTATGGCTACACCTTC. This encodes CAISDPRQDYGYTF.

The chain links TRBV5-1 to TRBJ2-7, with 8 bases matching TRBD2. From germline, CDR1 is SGHRS and CDR2 YFSETQ. CDR3 length equals 15 residues. V shed 1 base, J shed 0 bases, and the junction held 3 bases outside the gene matches. The CDR3 DNA follows: TGCGCCAGCAGCTTGTCAAGCGGGAGCTCCTACGAGCAGTACTTC. Encoded protein: CASSLSSGSSYEQYF.

The genes are TRBV10-3 and TRBJ1-5; D gene uncertain. The germline V gene encodes CDR1 ENHRY and CDR2 SYGVKD. The CDR3 spans 12 residues. The V end was cut by 8 bases, the J end by 5 bases, with 10 bases between. The CDR3 DNA reads TGTGCCATCGGCGAGGGAGATCAGCCCCAGCATTTT. It yields the protein CAIGEGDQPQHF.

The rearrangement joins TRBV30 to TRBJ1-2; D might be TRBD1 (5 bases). Deletions cut 3 bases from V and 2 bases from J, with 10 bases between. The CDR3 length is 13 residues. CDR1 and CDR2 (germline): GTSNPN, SVGIG (reference sequence). The CDR3 loop reads CAWRGDVNYGYTF. CDR3 DNA sequence: TGTGCCTGGAGAGGGGATGTCAACTATGGCTACACCTTC.

The chain joins TRBV10-3 to TRBJ2-4; TRBD2 is a possible D gene (6 bases). This CDR3 spans 15 amino acids. The V and J ends lost 0 bases and 5 bases respectively, with 11 bases between them. Germline values: CDR1 ENHRY, CDR2 SYGVKD. In DNA, the CDR3 is TGTGCCATCAGTGAGTCGACGGGGGTAGAAAACATTCAGTACTTC. As protein: CAISESTGVENIQYF.

Relative to its sample, this clone is medium-sized (0.01 to 0.1%). V usage is TRBV5-1 and J usage is TRBJ2-1; D is perhaps TRBD2 (5 bases). V was cut by 0 bases and J by 8 bases, with 12 bases left in between. Germline V gene data show CDR1 as SGHRS and CDR2 as YFSETQ. The CDR3 spans 14 residues. Here the CDR3 reads CASSLEVRGYEQFF. The DNA of the CDR3 is TGCGCCAGCAGCTTGGAGGTGCGAGGGTATGAGCAGTTCTTC.

The chain is built from TRBV6-6 and TRBJ2-7; TRBD1 matches at 12 bases. Germline lookup yields CDR1 MNHNY and CDR2 SVGAGI (reference sequence). V was pared by 7 bases and J by 5 bases, with 9 bases of the junction left unmatched. The CDR3 covers 15 residues. As DNA, the CDR3 is TGTGCCAGCACCGGAAGGGACAGGGGGCAAAACGAGCAGTACTTC. Protein product: CASTGRDRGQNEQYF.